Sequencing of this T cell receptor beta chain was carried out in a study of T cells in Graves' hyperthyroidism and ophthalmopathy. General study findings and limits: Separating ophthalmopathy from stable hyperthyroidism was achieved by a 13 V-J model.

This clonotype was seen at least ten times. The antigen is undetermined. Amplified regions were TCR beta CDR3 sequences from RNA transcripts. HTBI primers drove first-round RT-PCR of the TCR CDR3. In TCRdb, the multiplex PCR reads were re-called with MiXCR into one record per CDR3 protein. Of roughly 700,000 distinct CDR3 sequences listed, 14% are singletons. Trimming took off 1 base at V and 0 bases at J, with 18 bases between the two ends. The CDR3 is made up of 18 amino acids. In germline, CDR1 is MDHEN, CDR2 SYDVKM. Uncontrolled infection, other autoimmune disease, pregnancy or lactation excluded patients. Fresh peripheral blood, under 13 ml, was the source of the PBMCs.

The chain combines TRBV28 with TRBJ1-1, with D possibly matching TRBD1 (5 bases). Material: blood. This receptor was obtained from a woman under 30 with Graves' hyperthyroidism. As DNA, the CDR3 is TGTGCCAGCAGTTTATTCCCAGGGAGTACCTCAATGAACACTGAAGCTTTCTTT. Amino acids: CASSLFPGSTSMNTEAFF.